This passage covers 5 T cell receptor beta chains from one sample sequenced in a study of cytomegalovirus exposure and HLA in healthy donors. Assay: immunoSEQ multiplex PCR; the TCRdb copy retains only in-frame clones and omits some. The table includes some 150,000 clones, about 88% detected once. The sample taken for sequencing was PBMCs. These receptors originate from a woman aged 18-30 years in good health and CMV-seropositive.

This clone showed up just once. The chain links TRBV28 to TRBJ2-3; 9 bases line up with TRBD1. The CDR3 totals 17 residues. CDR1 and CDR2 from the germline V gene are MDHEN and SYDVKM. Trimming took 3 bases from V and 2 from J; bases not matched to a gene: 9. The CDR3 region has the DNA TGTGCCAGCAGTTTCCGAGAGGGGACAGGGTACACAGATACGCAGTATTTT. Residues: CASSFREGTGYTDTQYF.

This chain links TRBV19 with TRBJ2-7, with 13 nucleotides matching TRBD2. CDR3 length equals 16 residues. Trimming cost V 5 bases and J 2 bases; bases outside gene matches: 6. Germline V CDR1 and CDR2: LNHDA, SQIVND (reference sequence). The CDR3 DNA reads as TGTGCCAGTAGTGACACCGGGACTAGCGGGACCTACGAGCAGTACTTC. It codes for CASSDTGTSGTYEQYF. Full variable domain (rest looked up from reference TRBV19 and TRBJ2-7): DGGITQSPKYLFRKEGQNVTLSCEQNLNHDAMYWYRQDPGQGLRLIYYSQIVNDFQKGDIAEGYSVSREKKESFPLTVTSAQKNPTAFYLCASSDTGTSGTYEQYFGPGTRLTVT.

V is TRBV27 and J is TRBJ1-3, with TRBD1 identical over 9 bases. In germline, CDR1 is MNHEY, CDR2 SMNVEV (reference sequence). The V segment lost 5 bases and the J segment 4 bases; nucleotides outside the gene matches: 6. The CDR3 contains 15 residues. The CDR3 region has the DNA TGTGCCAGCAGTCCCGGGACAGGGTTCGGAAACACCATATATTTT. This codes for CASSPGTGFGNTIYF.

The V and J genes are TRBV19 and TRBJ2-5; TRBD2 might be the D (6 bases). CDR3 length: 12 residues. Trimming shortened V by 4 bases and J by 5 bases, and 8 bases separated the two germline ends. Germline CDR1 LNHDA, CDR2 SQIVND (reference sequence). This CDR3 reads CASSSGVETQYF. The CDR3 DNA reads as TGTGCCAGTAGTAGCGGGGTGGAGACCCAGTACTTC.

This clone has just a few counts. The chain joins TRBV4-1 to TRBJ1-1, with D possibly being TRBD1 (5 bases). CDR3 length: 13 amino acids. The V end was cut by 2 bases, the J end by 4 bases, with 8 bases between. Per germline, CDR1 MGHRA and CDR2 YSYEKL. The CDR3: CASSQPGLTEAFF. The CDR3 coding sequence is TGCGCCAGCAGCCAACCGGGACTCACTGAAGCTTTCTTT.